The 23 T cell receptor beta chains presented below share a single source sample, sequenced in a study of radiotherapy plus CTLA-4 blockade in lung cancer. Data came from immunoSEQ multiplex PCR; TCRdb stores just in-frame clones and leaves some out. The sample consists of about 62,000 clones, more than 70% of them appearing once. The sequencing used peripheral blood, collected from a patient treated with radiotherapy plus ipilimumab. Receptor source: a human donor with non-small cell lung cancer who had a complete response to radiotherapy plus ipilimumab.

The chain's CDR3 is CASSQDGGTEAYEQYF. The CDR3 DNA follows: TGCGCCAGCAGCCAAGATGGCGGGACAGAGGCCTACGAGCAGTACTTC. This rearrangement joins TRBV4-1 to TRBJ2-5; possible D gene TRBD1, 7 bases. The DNA end lines up better with TRBJ2-7; the J call may be wrong. In germline, CDR1 is MGHRA, CDR2 YSYEKL. This CDR3 region has 16 residues.

This clone was seen only once. This chain joins TRBV4-3 and TRBJ2-1, with TRBD1 matching over 7 bases. The CDR3 runs to 15 residues. With 3 bases clipped from V and 7 bases from J, the junction kept 9 bases outside the gene matches. The V gene's germline CDR1 is LGHNA and CDR2 YSLEER. The DNA for the CDR3 is TGCGCCAGCAGCCACGCGACAGGGTTGGGAAATGAGCAGTTCTTC. Encoded protein: CASSHATGLGNEQFF.

V gene TRBV2 combines with J gene TRBJ2-7; D gene uncertain. The V gene's germline CDR1 is SNHLY and CDR2 FYNNEI. The V and J ends lost 5 bases and 7 bases respectively, with 9 bases between them. The CDR3 is 11 amino acids. CDR3 sequence (DNA): TGTGCCAGCAGTACCTTTCTAGAGCAGTACTTC. As protein: CASSTFLEQYF.

The J gene is TRBJ2-7, the V gene TRBV7-9; 12 bases are a match to TRBD2. The V gene end was trimmed by 8 bases and the J gene end by 7 bases; junction bases not matched to a gene: 9. In germline, CDR1 is SEHNR, CDR2 FQNEAQ (reference sequence). The CDR3 totals 14 residues. This CDR3 reads CASRLTSGSWEQYF. Written as DNA, the CDR3 is TGTGCCAGCCGCCTGACTAGCGGGAGCTGGGAGCAGTACTTC.

The chain carries TRBV5-6 and TRBJ1-1; D is possibly TRBD1 (5 bases). This CDR3 contains 15 residues. Trimming shortened V by 1 base and J by 7 bases, and 17 bases separated the two germline ends. Germline loops: CDR1 SGHDT, CDR2 YYEEEE. CDR3 sequence (DNA): TGTGCCAGCAGCTTGCTTGACAGACCAGCGGGTGAAGCTTTCTTT. Protein sequence: CASSLLDRPAGEAFF.

This chain joins TRBV12-2 and TRBJ2-4; TRBD2 is the table's D call, not checked against the DNA. TRBV12-2 is recorded as a pseudogene. The CDR3 totals 14 residues. CDR3 sequence reads: CASRDTQGGGLQYF. CDR3 bases: TGTGCAAGTCGCGATACTCAGGGAGGGGGTCTTCAGTACTTC.

The chain carries TRBV11-2 and TRBJ2-3; tentatively, D is TRBD1 (5 bases). This CDR3 has 16 amino acids. CDR1 is SGHAT and CDR2 is FQNNGV in the germline V gene. V was pared by 5 bases and J by 4 bases, with 19 bases between. The CDR3 coding sequence is TGTGCCAGCAGCCCGCGCCGCCGCCAAGGGGCAGATACGCAGTATTTT. It is translated as CASSPRRRQGADTQYF.

CDR3 protein: CASSLGGTSASYEQYF. In nucleotides, the CDR3 is TGTGCCAGCAGCTTAGGCGGTACTAGCGCCTCCTACGAGCAGTACTTC. The rearrangement joins TRBV7-2 to TRBJ2-7; 7 bases match TRBD2. Losses at the gene ends were 1 base for V and 0 bases for J; bases not matched to a gene: 6. The CDR3 is made up of 16 amino acids. Germline V gene sequence: CDR1 SGHTA, CDR2 FQGNSA.

DNA for the CDR3: TGTGCCAGCTCAGAACAGGGTTACGAGCAGTACTTC. It translates to CASSEQGYEQYF. The chain employs TRBV18 and TRBJ2-7; weak D call: TRBD1 (6 bases). Trimming removed 5 bases from V and 4 bases from J, with 9 bases in between. Germline lookup yields CDR1 KGHSH and CDR2 LQKENI. This CDR3 spans 12 amino acids.

This clone was seen a few times. The genes are TRBV6-5 and TRBJ1-2, with a weak D call TRBD1 (5 bases). V shed 5 bases and J shed 0 bases, with 13 bases lying between them. The CDR3 sequence is 15 residues long. Germline-derived CDR1 and CDR2 are MNHEY and SVGAGI. CDR3 region: CASSAPGQANYGYTF. The CDR3, as DNA: TGTGCCAGCAGTGCCCCAGGACAAGCTAACTATGGCTACACCTTC.

This clone appeared a few times. The chain is built from TRBV7-2 and TRBJ2-3; 9 bases line up with TRBD2. With 2 bases clipped from V and 3 bases from J, the junction kept 0 bases outside the gene matches. CDR3 length: 14 amino acids. CDR1 is SGHTA, CDR2 FQGNSA, per germline. DNA for the CDR3: TGTGCCAGCAGCTTAACTAGCGGGACAGATACGCAGTATTTT. Protein sequence: CASSLTSGTDTQYF.

The V call is TRBV18, the J call TRBJ2-2; 7 positions match TRBD2. Trimming took 2 bases from V and 3 from J; bases not matched to a gene: 0. CDR1 and CDR2 from the germline V gene are KGHSH and LQKENI. The CDR3 consists of 14 residues. The CDR3 reads CASSPGRDTGELFF. As DNA, the CDR3 is TGTGCCAGCTCACCAGGGAGGGACACCGGGGAGCTGTTTTTT.

The chain joins TRBV6-5 to TRBJ1-1; a possible D gene is TRBD1 (6 bases). CDR3 length equals 13 residues. The germline gives CDR1 MNHEY, CDR2 SVGAGI. V lost 6 bases, J lost 2 bases, and 10 bases lay in between. The CDR3 loop reads CASRLTGNTEAFF. The CDR3 DNA reads as TGTGCCAGCAGGTTGACAGGTAACACTGAAGCTTTCTTT.

This chain connects TRBV4-2 to TRBJ2-7; D possibly corresponds to TRBD2 (6 bases). Trimming left V 3 bases short and J 2 bases short, with 11 bases between. The CDR3 has 14 amino acids. Germline lookup yields CDR1 LGHNA and CDR2 YNFKEQ. CDR3 sequence: CASSQSSGPYEQYF. The CDR3 DNA reads as TGTGCCAGCAGCCAGAGTAGCGGTCCCTACGAGCAGTACTTC.

The gene calls are TRBV27 and TRBJ1-1; the match to TRBD1 covers 7 bases. V was pared by 7 bases and J by 10 bases, with 12 bases of the junction left unmatched. The CDR3 is 13 amino acids. The germline CDR1 and CDR2 sequences are MNHEY and SMNVEV (reference sequence). CDR3 nucleotide sequence: TGTGCCAGCAAATTGGAAGGGGGCGCTGTAGCTTTCTTT. Translated, it gives CASKLEGGAVAFF.

This rearrangement joins TRBV19 to TRBJ1-5, with D possibly TRBD1 on 6 matching bases. CDR1 and CDR2 from the germline V gene are LNHDA and SQIVND (reference sequence). Between the trimmed V and J ends, which lost 1 base and 0 bases, there was a span of 10 bases. The CDR3 totals 16 residues. CDR3 region: CASSIGVGGSNQPQHF. DNA of the CDR3: TGTGCCAGTAGTATAGGTGTAGGGGGTAGCAATCAGCCCCAGCATTTT.

This chain uses TRBV7-2 with TRBJ2-5, with 8 bases identical to TRBD1. The J call is in doubt because the DNA end fits TRBJ2-7 better. The CDR3 covers 14 residues. Germline lookup yields CDR1 SGHTA and CDR2 FQGNSA. CDR3 nucleotide sequence: TGTGCCAGCAGCTTAAGGGACAGGAGCTACGAGCAGTACTTC. Its translation is CASSLRDRSYEQYF.

This clone appeared a single time. The V call is TRBV10-1, the J call TRBJ2-3, with D perhaps TRBD1 (5 bases). Trimming took 6 bases from V and 5 from J, leaving 6 bases between them. Germline V CDR1 and CDR2: WNHNN, SYGVQD (reference sequence). This CDR3 has 11 residues. The CDR3, as DNA: TGCGCCAGCAGCAGGGAAGATACGCAGTATTTT. Its translation is CASSREDTQYF.

This clone was detected only a few times. The chain couples TRBV28 to TRBJ2-1; possible D gene TRBD1, 5 bases. Looked up from germline, CDR1 is MDHEN and CDR2 is SYDVKM. With 4 bases removed from V and 6 bases from J, the gap between germline ends came to 16 bases. This CDR3 comprises 15 residues. CDR3 loop: CASSSAGYDGNEQFF. Here the CDR3 DNA reads TGTGCCAGCAGTTCTGCAGGGTATGACGGCAATGAGCAGTTCTTC.

The chain couples TRBV18 to TRBJ2-2, with TRBD2 identical over 13 bases. J lost 7 bases, V lost 6 bases, and 8 bases had no gene match. The germline V gene encodes CDR1 KGHSH and CDR2 LQKENI. The CDR3 extends over 16 amino acids. The CDR3 DNA reads as TGTGCCAGCTCTCCAGGACTAGCGGGAGTCGTCGGGGAGCTGTTTTTT. This encodes CASSPGLAGVVGELFF.

J is TRBJ2-6 and V is TRBV5-4, with TRBD1 matching over 9 bases. Germline V gene data show CDR1 as SGHNT and CDR2 as YYREEE (reference sequence). The CDR3 contains 17 residues. Trimming removed 4 bases from V and 4 bases from J; junction bases left unmatched: 9. The CDR3 region is CASSADPTGGGANVLTF. The CDR3 nucleotides read TGTGCCAGCAGCGCGGACCCTACAGGGGGCGGGGCCAACGTCCTGACTTTC.

The CDR3 loop reads CARPDRDRGARLGNQPQHF. In DNA form, the CDR3 reads TGTGCCAGGCCGGACCGAGACAGGGGGGCCCGTTTGGGAAATCAGCCCCAGCATTTT. This chain connects TRBV19 to TRBJ1-5, with TRBD1 matching over 9 bases. Germline CDR1 is LNHDA and CDR2 is SQIVND (reference sequence). V dropped 9 bases and J dropped 4; count of bases not matched to a gene: 22. This CDR3 spans 19 amino acids.

This rearrangement joins TRBV4-3 to TRBJ1-3; a possible D gene is TRBD1 (5 bases). The V gene lost 0 bases and the J gene lost 0 bases, with 12 bases spanning the gap. CDR1 LGHNA and CDR2 YSLEER come from the germline V gene. The CDR3 is 17 amino acids. This CDR3 reads CASSQDREISSGNTIYF. In DNA form, the CDR3 reads TGCGCCAGCAGCCAAGACAGGGAAATAAGCTCTGGAAACACCATATATTTT.